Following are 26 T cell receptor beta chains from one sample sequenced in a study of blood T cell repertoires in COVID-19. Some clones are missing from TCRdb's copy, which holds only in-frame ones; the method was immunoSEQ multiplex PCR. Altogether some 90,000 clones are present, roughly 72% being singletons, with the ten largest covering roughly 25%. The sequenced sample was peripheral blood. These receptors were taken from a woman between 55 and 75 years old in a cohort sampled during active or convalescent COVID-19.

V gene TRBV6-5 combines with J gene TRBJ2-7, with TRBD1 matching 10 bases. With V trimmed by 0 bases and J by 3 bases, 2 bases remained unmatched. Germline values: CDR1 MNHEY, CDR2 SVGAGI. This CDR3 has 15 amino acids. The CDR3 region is CASSYSGQGDYEQYF. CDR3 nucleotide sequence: TGTGCCAGCAGTTACTCTGGACAGGGGGACTACGAGCAGTACTTC.

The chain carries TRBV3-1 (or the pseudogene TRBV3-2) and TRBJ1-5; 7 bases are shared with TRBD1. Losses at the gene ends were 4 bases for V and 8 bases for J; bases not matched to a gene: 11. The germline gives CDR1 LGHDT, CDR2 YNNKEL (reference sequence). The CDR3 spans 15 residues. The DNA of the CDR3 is TGTGCCAGCAGCCCCGGACAGGACGGAGGAAAGCCCCAGCATTTT. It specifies CASSPGQDGGKPQHF.

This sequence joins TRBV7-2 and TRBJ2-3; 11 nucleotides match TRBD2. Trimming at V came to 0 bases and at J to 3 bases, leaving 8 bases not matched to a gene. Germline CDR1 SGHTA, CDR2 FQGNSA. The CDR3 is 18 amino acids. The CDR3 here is CASSLAGLAGGMTDTQYF. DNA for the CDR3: TGTGCCAGCAGCTTAGCGGGCCTAGCGGGGGGTATGACAGATACGCAGTATTTT.

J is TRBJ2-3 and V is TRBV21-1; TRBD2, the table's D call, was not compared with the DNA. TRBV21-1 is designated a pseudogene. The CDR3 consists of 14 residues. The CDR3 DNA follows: TGTGCCCCGCAGAGGACGGGGGGCACAGATACGCAGTATTTT. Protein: CAPQRTGGTDTQYF.

The CDR3 loop reads CASSPPSNAGELFF. DNA for the CDR3: TGTGCCAGCTCACCACCATCCAATGCCGGGGAGCTGTTTTTT. V is TRBV18 and J is TRBJ2-2, with D uncertain. V was trimmed by 0 bases and J by 6 bases, leaving 8 bases between them. The CDR3 runs 14 residues. Per germline, CDR1 KGHSH and CDR2 LQKENI. Looking up the rest from reference TRBV18 and TRBJ2-2 gives the full variable domain: NAGVMQNPRHLVRRRGQEARLRCSPMKGHSHVYWYRQLPEEGLKFMVYLQKENIIDESGMPKERFSAEFPKEGPSILRIQQVVRGDSAAYFCASSPPSNAGELFFGEGSRLTVL.

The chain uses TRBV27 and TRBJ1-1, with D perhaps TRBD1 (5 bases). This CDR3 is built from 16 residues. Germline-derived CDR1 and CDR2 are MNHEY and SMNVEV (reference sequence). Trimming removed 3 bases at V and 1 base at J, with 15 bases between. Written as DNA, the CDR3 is TGTGCCAGCAGTTTGTCAGGGTTGGTAGGGAACACTGAAGCTTTCTTT. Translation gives CASSLSGLVGNTEAFF.

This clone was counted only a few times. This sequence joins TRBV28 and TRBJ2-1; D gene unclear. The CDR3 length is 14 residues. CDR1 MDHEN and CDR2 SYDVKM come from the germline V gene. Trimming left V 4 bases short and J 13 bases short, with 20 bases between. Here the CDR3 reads CASSSPFGPDTQFF. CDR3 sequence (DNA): TGTGCCAGCAGTTCCCCATTTGGTCCAGACACACAGTTCTTC.

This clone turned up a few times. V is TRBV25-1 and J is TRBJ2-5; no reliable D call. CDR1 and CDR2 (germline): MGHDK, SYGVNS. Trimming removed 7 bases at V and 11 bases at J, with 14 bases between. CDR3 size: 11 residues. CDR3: CASTRTGPQYF. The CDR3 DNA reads TGTGCCAGCACCCGAACCGGTCCTCAGTACTTC.

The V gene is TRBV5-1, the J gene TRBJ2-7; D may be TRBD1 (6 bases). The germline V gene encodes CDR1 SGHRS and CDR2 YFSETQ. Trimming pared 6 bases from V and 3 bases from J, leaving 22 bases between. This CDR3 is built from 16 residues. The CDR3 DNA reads TGCGCCAGCACCGATCGGCTTGACAGGAACTTCTACGAGCAGTACTTC. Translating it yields CASTDRLDRNFYEQYF.

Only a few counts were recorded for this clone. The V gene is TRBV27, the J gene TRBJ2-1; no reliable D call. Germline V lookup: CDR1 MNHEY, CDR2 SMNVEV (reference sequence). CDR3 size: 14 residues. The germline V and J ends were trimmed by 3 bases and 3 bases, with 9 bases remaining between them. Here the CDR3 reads CASSLQAGYNEQFF. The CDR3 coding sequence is TGTGCCAGCAGTTTGCAGGCAGGCTACAATGAGCAGTTCTTC.

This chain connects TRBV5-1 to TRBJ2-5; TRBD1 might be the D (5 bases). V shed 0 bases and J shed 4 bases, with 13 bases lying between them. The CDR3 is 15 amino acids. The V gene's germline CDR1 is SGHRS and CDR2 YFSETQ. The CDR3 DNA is TGCGCCAGCAGCTTGGCCTTAGGGGATACAGAGACCCAGTACTTC. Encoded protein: CASSLALGDTETQYF.

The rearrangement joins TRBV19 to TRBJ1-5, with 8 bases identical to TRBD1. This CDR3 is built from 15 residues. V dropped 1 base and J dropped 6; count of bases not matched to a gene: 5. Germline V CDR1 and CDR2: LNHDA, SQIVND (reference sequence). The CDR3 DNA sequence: TGTGCCAGTAGTATAGGCGGACAGGGCTTTCAGCCCCAGCATTTT. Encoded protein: CASSIGGQGFQPQHF.

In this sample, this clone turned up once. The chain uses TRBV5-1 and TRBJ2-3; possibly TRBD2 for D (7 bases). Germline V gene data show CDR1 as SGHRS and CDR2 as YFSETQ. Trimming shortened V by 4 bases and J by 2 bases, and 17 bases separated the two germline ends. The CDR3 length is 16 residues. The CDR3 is CASSEGGGWITDTQYF. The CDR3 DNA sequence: TGCGCCAGCAGCGAGGGAGGGGGGTGGATCACAGATACGCAGTATTTT.

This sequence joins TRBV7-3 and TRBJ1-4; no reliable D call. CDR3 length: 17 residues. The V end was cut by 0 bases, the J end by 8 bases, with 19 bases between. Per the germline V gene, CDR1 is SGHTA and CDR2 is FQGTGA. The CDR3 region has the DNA TGTGCCAGCAGCTTAACGTTAAGCAGTGACTTTCACGAAAAACTGTTTTTT. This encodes CASSLTLSSDFHEKLFF.

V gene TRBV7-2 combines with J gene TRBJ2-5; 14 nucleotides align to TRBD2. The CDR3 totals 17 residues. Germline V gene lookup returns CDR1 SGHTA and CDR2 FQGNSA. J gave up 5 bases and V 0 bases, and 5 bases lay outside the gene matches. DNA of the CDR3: TGTGCCAGCAGCTTAGCCTCGACTAGCGGGGGGGCGGAGACCCAGTACTTC. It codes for CASSLASTSGGAETQYF.

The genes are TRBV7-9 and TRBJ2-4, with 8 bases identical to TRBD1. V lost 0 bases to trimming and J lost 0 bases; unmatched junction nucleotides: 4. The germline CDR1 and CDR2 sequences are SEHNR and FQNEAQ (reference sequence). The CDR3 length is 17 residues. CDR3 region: CASSLAQGALAKNIQYF. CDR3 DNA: TGTGCCAGCAGCTTAGCTCAGGGGGCCTTAGCCAAAAACATTCAGTACTTC.

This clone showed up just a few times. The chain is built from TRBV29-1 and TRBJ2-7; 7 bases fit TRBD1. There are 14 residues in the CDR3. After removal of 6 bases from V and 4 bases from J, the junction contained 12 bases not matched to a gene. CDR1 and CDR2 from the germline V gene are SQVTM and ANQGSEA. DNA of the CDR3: TGCAGCGTCGGCTTTGGGACAGCCGTTTACGAGCAGTACTTC. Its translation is CSVGFGTAVYEQYF.

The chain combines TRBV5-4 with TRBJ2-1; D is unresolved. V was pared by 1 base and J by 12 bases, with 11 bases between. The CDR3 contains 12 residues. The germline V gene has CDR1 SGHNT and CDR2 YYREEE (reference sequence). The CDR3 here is CASSLSPLGQFF. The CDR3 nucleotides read TGTGCCAGCAGCTTGAGCCCCCTTGGGCAGTTCTTC.

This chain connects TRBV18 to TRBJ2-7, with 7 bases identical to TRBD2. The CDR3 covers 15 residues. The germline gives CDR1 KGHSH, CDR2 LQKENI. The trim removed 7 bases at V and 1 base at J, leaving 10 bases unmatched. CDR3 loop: CASFTEPSGSYEQYF. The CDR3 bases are TGTGCCAGCTTCACCGAACCTAGCGGATCCTACGAGCAGTACTTC.

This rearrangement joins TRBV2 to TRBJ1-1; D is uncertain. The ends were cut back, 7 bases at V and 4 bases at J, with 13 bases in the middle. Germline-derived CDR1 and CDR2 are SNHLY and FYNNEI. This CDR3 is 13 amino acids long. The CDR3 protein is CASTGLGSTEAFF. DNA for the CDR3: TGTGCCAGCACCGGACTGGGGAGCACTGAAGCTTTCTTT.

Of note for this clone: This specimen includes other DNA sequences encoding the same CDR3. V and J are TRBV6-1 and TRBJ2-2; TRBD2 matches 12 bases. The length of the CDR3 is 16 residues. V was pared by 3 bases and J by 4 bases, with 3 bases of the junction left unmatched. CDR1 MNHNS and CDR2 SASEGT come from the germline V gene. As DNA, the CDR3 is TGTGCCAGCAGTGAGCTAGCGGGGGGGCCCACCGGGGAGCTGTTTTTT. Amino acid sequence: CASSELAGGPTGELFF.

CDR3 sequence reads: CASSLGGLPADTQYF. The CDR3 DNA reads TGTGCCAGCAGCTTAGGGGGACTACCCGCGGATACGCAGTATTTT. The rearrangement links TRBV7-3 to TRBJ2-3; 7 nucleotides align to TRBD2. This CDR3 has 15 residues. Germline values: CDR1 SGHTA, CDR2 FQGTGA. The V gene end was trimmed by 2 bases and the J gene end by 6 bases; junction bases not matched to a gene: 8.

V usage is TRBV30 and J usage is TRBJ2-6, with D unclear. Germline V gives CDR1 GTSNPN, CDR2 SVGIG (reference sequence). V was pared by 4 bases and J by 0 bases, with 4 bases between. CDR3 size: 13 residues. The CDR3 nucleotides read TGTGCCTGGAAATACTCTGGGGCCAACGTCCTGACTTTC. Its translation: CAWKYSGANVLTF.

The CDR3 spells CAARSESGGGRYEQYF. CDR3 sequence (DNA): TGTGCCGCCAGAAGCGAGTCCGGCGGGGGCCGGTACGAGCAGTACTTC. This chain joins TRBV2 and TRBJ2-5, with a tentative D call TRBD2 (7 bases). The end of the DNA fits TRBJ2-7 better, so the J call may be wrong. CDR3 length: 16 amino acids. Germline loops: CDR1 SNHLY, CDR2 FYNNEI.

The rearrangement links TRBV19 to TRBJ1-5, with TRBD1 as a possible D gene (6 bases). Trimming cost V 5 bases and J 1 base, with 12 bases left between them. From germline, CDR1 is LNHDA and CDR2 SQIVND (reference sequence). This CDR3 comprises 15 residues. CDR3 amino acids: CASSGGQSSNQPQHF. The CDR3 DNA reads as TGTGCCAGTAGTGGTGGACAGTCAAGCAATCAGCCCCAGCATTTT. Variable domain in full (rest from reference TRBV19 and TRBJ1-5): DGGITQSPKYLFRKEGQNVTLSCEQNLNHDAMYWYRQDPGQGLRLIYYSQIVNDFQKGDIAEGYSVSREKKESFPLTVTSAQKNPTAFYLCASSGGQSSNQPQHFGDGTRLSIL.

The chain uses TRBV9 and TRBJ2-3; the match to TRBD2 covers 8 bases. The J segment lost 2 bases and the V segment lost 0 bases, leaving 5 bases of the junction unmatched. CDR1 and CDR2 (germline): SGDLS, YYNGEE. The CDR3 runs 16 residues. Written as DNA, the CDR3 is TGTGCCAGCAGCGTAGGCGGCGGGGGGTTCACAGATACGCAGTATTTT. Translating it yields CASSVGGGGFTDTQYF. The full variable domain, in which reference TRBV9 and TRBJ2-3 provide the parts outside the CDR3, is DSGVTQTPKHLITATGQRVTLRCSPRSGDLSVYWYQQSLDQGLQFLIQYYNGEERAKGNILERFSAQQFPDLHSELNLSSLELGDSALYFCASSVGGGGFTDTQYFGPGTRLTVL.